This TCR beta chain derives from a study of OX40 agonist ivuxolimab in advanced cancers. Study-wide context: Ivuxolimab, which is an agonistic anti-OX40 (CD134) antibody, was administered to the patients. Mean age about 60 years, range roughly 23 to 79; 82.7% male. Patients were treated with intravenous ivuxolimab, dosed at 0.01 to 10 mg/kg and infused every 2 weeks.

Study findings and constraints: The CD4+ and CD8+ T cells in the blood had expanded clonally by week 6 at 0.1 to 3.0 mg/kg.

Germline lookup yields CDR1 SGHAT and CDR2 FQNNGV. CDR3 length: 15 amino acids. Trimming cost V 5 bases and J 2 bases, with 16 bases left between them. The table came from immunoSEQ multiplex PCR; TCRdb's copy has only in-frame clones and leaves some out. The table has tens of thousands of clones, 82% seen once. With respect to this clone: The antigen remains unidentified.

The sequence came from an adult with an advanced solid tumor such as melanoma, head and neck, liver or kidney cancer. Sample: CD4+ or CD8+ T cells sorted from blood, taken in a trial of the OX40 agonist ivuxolimab. The V gene is TRBV11-2, the J gene TRBJ2-7; D is undetermined. CDR3 coding DNA: TGTGCCAGCAGCCAAGACAAGGGTTCGCCCTACGAGCAGTACTTC. Protein sequence: CASSQDKGSPYEQYF.